The following is a T cell receptor beta chain sequence with its context. This record comes from a study of shared clonotypes between healthy human individuals. This CDR3 contains 13 residues. Germline CDR1 is WSHSY and CDR2 is SAAADI. Trimming removed 8 bases from V and 1 base from J, with 11 bases in between. TCRdb's table, derived via immunoSEQ multiplex PCR, lists solely in-frame clones and lacks some. The sample shows over 1.4 million clones, about 96% of them seen only once. Sequencing was performed on naive CD4+ T cells sorted from blood. Noted subset: CD45RA+ positively selected. The sequence was collected from a man aged 25-40 years in good health. V is TRBV10-2 and J is TRBJ1-1; TRBD1 is a possible D gene (5 bases). The CDR3, as DNA: TGCGCCAGCGGTCGTCAGGGGAACACTGAAGCTTTCTTT. It translates to CASGRQGNTEAFF.